The clone carrying this T cell receptor beta chain showed up many times. Its antigen remains unidentified. The data belong to a study of early T cells in non-severe SARS-CoV-2 infection. Study overall: The authors sequenced bulk RNA from unsorted whole blood, leaving chains unpaired. Broader study findings: Sequences matched to VDJdb favored anti-spike CD8 responses, while private and CD4 specificities were missed.

Individual cDNA molecules each received unique molecular identifiers attached to them. TCRdb redid the calling of the 5' RACE reads with MiXCR, one entry per CDR3 protein. Of 55,000 to 75,000 distinct CDR3 sequences in the sample, 9% to 15% were seen once. V shed 2 bases and J 2 bases; nucleotides not matched to a gene: 3. The germline V gene has CDR1 MNHEY and CDR2 SVGAGI. This CDR3 is built from 15 residues. The chain joins TRBV6-5 to TRBJ2-1, with 7 bases fitting TRBD2. The sequenced sample consisted of whole blood. The source is an adult who was a healthcare worker with PCR-confirmed SARS-CoV-2 infection or an uninfected control (not recorded which). The CDR3 spells CASSYGGVTYNEQFF. The CDR3 DNA reads as TGTGCCAGCAGTTACGGGGGGGTCACCTACAATGAGCAGTTCTTC.